The 23 T cell receptor beta chains presented below share a single source sample, sequenced in a study of post-analysis software for immune sequencing data. These receptors are not linked to any known antigen. Overall study results and limits: Patients showed TRBV5-6, TRBV5-1 and TRBV20-1 among about five TRBV segments more frequent than in controls.

cDNA libraries for TCR beta contained unique molecular identifiers. TCRdb recomputed calls from the PCR reads with MiXCR, one row per CDR3 protein. This sample has 600,000 to 700,000 distinct CDR3 sequences, with over 45% found just once. The sequenced material came from blood. These receptors were obtained from a girl aged 2-10 years with multiple sclerosis.

The chain employs TRBV20-1 and TRBJ2-1, with TRBD1 as a possible D gene (5 bases). Germline V gene data show CDR1 as DFQATT and CDR2 as SNEGSKA (reference sequence). CDR3 size: 14 residues. V lost 2 bases and J lost 2, with 10 bases in between. The CDR3 sequence: CSARKGSPYNEQFF. The CDR3 DNA sequence: TGCAGTGCTAGAAAGGGGTCTCCCTACAATGAGCAGTTCTTC.

V usage is TRBV7-8 and J usage is TRBJ2-7, with 10 bases identical to TRBD1. V shed 7 bases, J shed 6 bases, and the junction held 12 bases outside the gene matches. The CDR3 has 15 residues. Germline CDR1 and CDR2: SGHVS and FQNEAQ. CDR3 sequence: CASTMSGTGAREQYF. CDR3 bases: TGTGCCAGCACCATGTCCGGGACAGGGGCCCGCGAGCAGTACTTC.

This clonotype is a singleton in its sample. The chain uses TRBV20-1 and TRBJ2-7, with D maybe TRBD2 (6 bases). Germline CDR1 DFQATT, CDR2 SNEGSKA (reference sequence). The V end lost 0 bases, the J end lost 6 bases, and 12 bases lay between the germline ends. CDR3 length equals 13 residues. The CDR3 bases are TGCAGTGCTAGAGATCCCCGGGAGCTCGAGCAGTACTTC. It specifies CSARDPRELEQYF.

The V and J genes are TRBV29-1 and TRBJ1-1; D not resolved. The CDR3 totals 14 residues. Germline assignment: CDR1 SQVTM and CDR2 ANQGSEA. Trimming removed 5 bases from V and 1 base from J, with 14 bases in between. CDR3 DNA: TGCAGCGTTCAAATTGACACCTCGAACACTGAAGCTTTCTTT. Protein product: CSVQIDTSNTEAFF.

CDR3 sequence (DNA): TGTGCCAGCAGCACTCCAGGGGCAAGGAATGAGCAGTTCTTC. It codes for CASSTPGARNEQFF. The genes are TRBV7-9 and TRBJ2-1, with D possibly TRBD1 on 6 matching bases. The CDR3 length is 14 residues. Germline V gives CDR1 SEHNR, CDR2 FQNEAQ (reference sequence). Trimming left V 5 bases short and J 7 bases short, with 15 bases between.

This clonotype turned up a few times. The gene calls are TRBV6-6 and TRBJ2-4, with D tentatively TRBD1 (7 bases). The J call may be incorrect, as the DNA end agrees better with TRBJ2-7. Germline assignment: CDR1 MNHNY and CDR2 SVGAGI (reference sequence). This CDR3 comprises 13 residues. The CDR3 sequence: CASTGDRAYEQYF. The CDR3, as DNA: TGTGCCAGCACGGGGGACAGAGCCTACGAGCAGTACTTC.

This clonotype has a single count. Since a much larger clone is just one base distant, this may be a read error. The V gene is TRBV20-1, the J gene TRBJ2-1; 7 bases align to TRBD2. J lost 9 bases, V lost 7 bases, and 21 bases had no gene match. Per the germline V gene, CDR1 is DFQATT and CDR2 is SNEGSKA (reference sequence). This CDR3 has 16 amino acids. The CDR3 is CSVRDGEYAGEGEQFF. Here the CDR3 DNA reads TGCAGTGTTAGGGATGGCGAATACGCGGGAGAGGGTGAGCAGTTCTTC.

The CDR3 bases are TGTGCCAGCAGCGTAGCGGGGCCGGGGGAGCAGTACTTC. Protein product: CASSVAGPGEQYF. The chain links TRBV9 to TRBJ2-7; D might be TRBD1 or TRBD2, each matching 5 bases. The CDR3 covers 13 residues. Trimming stripped 0 bases from V and 7 bases from J, with 11 bases between. Per the germline V gene, CDR1 is SGDLS and CDR2 is YYNGEE.

The table lists this clonotype with a count of one. This chain links TRBV12-3 or TRBV12-4 with TRBJ1-1; 8 bases are shared with TRBD1. The CDR3 is 16 amino acids. Germline trimming cut 5 bases from V and 3 bases from J; bases unmatched to any gene: 11. The CDR3: CASSPPSGGRYTEAFF. Here the CDR3 DNA reads TGTGCCAGCAGTCCCCCGTCAGGGGGCAGGTACACTGAAGCTTTCTTT.

There are a few counts of this clonotype. V usage is TRBV12-5 and J usage is TRBJ2-2; 8 positions agree with TRBD2. Germline V CDR1 and CDR2: LGHNT, FRNRAP. V dropped 0 bases and J dropped 5; count of bases not matched to a gene: 5. The CDR3 has 16 residues. The CDR3 DNA follows: TGTGCTAGTGGTTTGGTTGGACTAGCCAGAACCGGGGAGCTGTTTTTT. The encoded protein is CASGLVGLARTGELFF.

The V call is TRBV5-1, the J call TRBJ2-6; 9 nucleotides match TRBD1. Germline assignment: CDR1 SGHRS and CDR2 YFSETQ. The CDR3 loop spans 18 amino acids. Trimming at V came to 2 bases and at J to 0 bases, leaving 6 bases not matched to a gene. In nucleotides, the CDR3 is TGCGCCAGCAGCTTCGGGACAGGGAGAATCTCTGGGGCCAACGTCCTGACTTTC. Residues: CASSFGTGRISGANVLTF.

The V gene is TRBV5-6, the J gene TRBJ2-7; possible D gene TRBD1, 5 bases. The DNA end favors TRBJ2-5, so the J call may be wrong. Looked up from germline, CDR1 is SGHDT and CDR2 is YYEEEE. The CDR3 sequence is 13 residues long. CDR3 DNA: TGTGCCAGCAGCTTCATCCAGGGTGAGACCCAGTACTTC. Protein sequence: CASSFIQGETQYF.

This sequence joins TRBV27 and TRBJ2-3; TRBD2 aligns across 11 bases. The germline gives CDR1 MNHEY, CDR2 SMNVEV (reference sequence). This CDR3 is built from 15 residues. Losses at the gene ends were 6 bases for V and 4 bases for J; bases not matched to a gene: 6. As DNA, the CDR3 is TGTGCCAGCAGCCCTTTACTAGCGGGAGCAGATACGCAGTATTTT. Translated: CASSPLLAGADTQYF.

This chain uses TRBV20-1 with TRBJ2-7, with D unresolved. The CDR3 extends over 13 amino acids. The V gene's germline CDR1 is DFQATT and CDR2 SNEGSKA (reference sequence). V was clipped by 6 bases and J by 2 bases, with 14 bases between them. The CDR3 region has the DNA TGCAGTGCCCTTCGGGCCAACACCTACGAGCAGTACTTC. Amino acid sequence: CSALRANTYEQYF.

This clonotype was observed a few times. J is TRBJ1-2 and V is TRBV5-1, with 8 bases aligning to TRBD1. Per the germline V gene, CDR1 is SGHRS and CDR2 is YFSETQ. The CDR3 contains 15 residues. Unmatched junction bases numbered 10, after V lost 2 bases and J lost 7 bases. The CDR3 DNA sequence: TGCGCCAGCAGCTTCGGACAGGGATTATTCCGTGGCTACACCTTC. Protein sequence: CASSFGQGLFRGYTF.

The genes are TRBV9 and TRBJ2-3; D possibly corresponds to TRBD2 (5 bases). CDR3 length: 16 amino acids. V lost 0 bases and J 5 bases, leaving 16 bases between the germline ends. Germline CDR1 reads SGDLS; CDR2 reads YYNGEE. The CDR3 DNA sequence: TGTGCCAGCAGCGTAGTGCTAGCTGTACACATAGATACGCAGTATTTT. It specifies CASSVVLAVHIDTQYF. Full variable domain (rest looked up from reference TRBV9 and TRBJ2-3): DSGVTQTPKHLITATGQRVTLRCSPRSGDLSVYWYQQSLDQGLQFLIQYYNGEERAKGNILERFSAQQFPDLHSELNLSSLELGDSALYFCASSVVLAVHIDTQYFGPGTRLTVL.

The rearrangement joins TRBV4-1 to TRBJ1-5; 10 positions agree with TRBD1. This CDR3 spans 16 amino acids. Germline-derived CDR1 and CDR2 are MGHRA and YSYEKL. The V and J ends lost 3 bases and 2 bases, in that order; junction bases with no gene match: 4. CDR3 residues: CASSQGTGDGNQPQHF. DNA of the CDR3: TGCGCCAGCAGCCAGGGGACAGGGGATGGCAATCAGCCCCAGCATTTT.

On this clonotype itself: At one end the junction does not follow the germline gene, possibly because of a read error. The V call is TRBV9, the J call TRBJ2-3; D may be TRBD2 (6 bases). Germline-derived CDR1 and CDR2 are SGDLS and YYNGEE. The CDR3 spans 15 residues. The CDR3 is CASSVLAEPTGTQYF. The CDR3 DNA is TGTGCCAGCAGCGTCTTAGCGGAGCCCACAGGTACGCAGTATTTT.

This clonotype was counted only a few times. This chain connects TRBV7-6 to TRBJ1-1, with D hard to call. CDR3 size: 13 residues. Germline V gene sequence: CDR1 SGHVS, CDR2 FNYEAQ. V was clipped by 5 bases and J by 1 base, with 8 bases between them. The CDR3 loop is CASSVDQNTEAFF. The CDR3 DNA is TGTGCCAGCAGCGTTGACCAGAACACTGAAGCTTTCTTT.

This clonotype was detected a few times. The V call is TRBV27, the J call TRBJ1-1; D gene uncertain. The CDR3 runs 14 residues. Trimming left V 4 bases short and J 1 base short, with 10 bases between. Germline lookup yields CDR1 MNHEY and CDR2 SMNVEV (reference sequence). DNA of the CDR3: TGTGCCAGCAGTTCCAGCAGGAGGAACACTGAAGCTTTCTTT. This gives the protein CASSSSRRNTEAFF.

The J gene is TRBJ2-5, the V gene TRBV7-9; TRBD1 or TRBD2 may be the D gene (5 bases each). With the DNA end fitting TRBJ2-7 better, the J assignment may be wrong. CDR3 length equals 14 residues. Per germline, CDR1 SEHNR and CDR2 FQNEAQ (reference sequence). The CDR3 DNA follows: TGTGCCAGCAGCTTCGGGACCCCCTCGAACGAGCAGTACTTC. This translates into CASSFGTPSNEQYF.

This chain uses TRBV12-3 or TRBV12-4 with TRBJ2-7, with a tentative D call TRBD1 (6 bases). The length of the CDR3 is 12 residues. Deletions cut 6 bases from V and 6 bases from J, with 12 bases between. The DNA for the CDR3 is TGTGCCAGCAGCTCAACAGGGACCGAGCAGTACTTC. Translated, it gives CASSSTGTEQYF.

J is TRBJ1-1 and V is TRBV29-1; maybe TRBD1 (5 bases). The CDR3 totals 13 residues. The V and J ends lost 2 bases and 6 bases respectively, with 13 bases between them. Germline assignment: CDR1 SQVTM and CDR2 ANQGSEA. CDR3 in DNA: TGCAGCGTTGAAACCGGGACGATGTCTGAAGCTTTCTTT. It yields the protein CSVETGTMSEAFF.